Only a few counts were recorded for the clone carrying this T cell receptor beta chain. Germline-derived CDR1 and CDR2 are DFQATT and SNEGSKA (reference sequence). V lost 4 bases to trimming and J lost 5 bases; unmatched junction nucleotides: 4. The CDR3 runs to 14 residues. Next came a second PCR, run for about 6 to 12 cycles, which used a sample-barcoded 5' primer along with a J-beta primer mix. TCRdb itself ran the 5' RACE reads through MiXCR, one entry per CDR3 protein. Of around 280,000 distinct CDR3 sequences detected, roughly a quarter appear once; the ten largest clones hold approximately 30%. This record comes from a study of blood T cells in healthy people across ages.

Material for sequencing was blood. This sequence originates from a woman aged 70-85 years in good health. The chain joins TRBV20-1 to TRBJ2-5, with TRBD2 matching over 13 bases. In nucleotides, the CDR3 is TGCAGTGCTATGCAACTAGCGGGAGGGGAGACCCAGTACTTC. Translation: CSAMQLAGGETQYF.